A selection of T cell receptor beta chains follows, all from one sample in a study of cytomegalovirus exposure and HLA in healthy donors. TCRdb's copy holds only in-frame clones and misses some; the assay was immunoSEQ multiplex PCR. This repertoire comprises 65,000 to 85,000 clones; its ten largest clones make up 2.4%. Sequencing was performed on PBMCs. The receptors were sampled from a female donor in good health and CMV-seropositive. Both conserved end residues are part of each CDR3. A D gene is named only where the DNA matches it firmly.

TRBV28	TRBJ1-5	.	CASSFTGYSNQPQHF	TGTGCCAGCAGTTTTACGGGGTATAGCAATCAGCCCCAGCATTTT
TRBV6-4	TRBJ2-1	TRBD2	CASSVSTSGDNEQFF	TGTGCCAGCAGTGTCAGTACTAGCGGCGACAATGAGCAGTTCTTC
TRBV5-6	TRBJ2-7	TRBD1	CASSSTGQGSEQYF	TGTGCCAGCAGCTCTACGGGACAGGGCTCCGAGCAGTACTTC
TRBV5-1	TRBJ1-2	.	CASSLVRDGDESYTF	TGCGCCAGCAGCTTGGTACGGGATGGGGATGAGAGCTACACCTTC
TRBV6-1	TRBJ2-1	.	CASSELRAMNEQFF	TGTGCCAGCAGTGAACTGAGAGCCATGAATGAGCAGTTCTTC
TRBV18	TRBJ2-2	.	CASSAIANANTGELFF	TGTGCCAGCTCAGCTATAGCAAACGCGAACACCGGGGAGCTGTTTTTT
TRBV10-1	TRBJ2-5	TRBD2	CASSESTSGSGETQYF	TGCGCCAGCAGTGAGTCGACTAGCGGGAGTGGGGAGACCCAGTACTTC
TRBV25-1	TRBJ2-5	.	CASSVSETQYF	TGTGCCAGCAGTGTTAGTGAGACCCAGTACTTC
TRBV27	TRBJ2-7	.	CASRGILEGAYEQYF	TGTGCCAGCAGGGGCATTCTAGAGGGAGCCTACGAGCAGTACTTC
TRBV7-9	TRBJ1-5	.	CASSPISAGENQPQHF	TGTGCCAGCAGCCCGATTTCGGCAGGGGAGAATCAGCCCCAGCATTTT
TRBV5-1	TRBJ1-2	TRBD1	CASSETPTGTGGYTF	TGCGCCAGCAGCGAAACCCCCACAGGGACAGGTGGCTACACCTTC
TRBV29-1	TRBJ1-1	.	CSLRSGDRTEAFF	TGCAGCTTGAGGTCAGGGGACCGGACTGAAGCTTTCTTT
TRBV29-1	TRBJ1-2	.	CSVAGGGGYTF	TGCAGCGTGGCAGGTGGAGGAGGCTACACCTTC
TRBV6-1	TRBJ2-6	.	CASSERGMGVLTF	TGTGCCAGCAGTGAACGGGGGATGGGCGTCCTGACTTTC
TRBV5-1	TRBJ2-7	TRBD1	CASSLTGGAGTYEQYF	TGCGCCAGCAGCTTAACAGGGGGCGCGGGTACCTACGAGCAGTACTTC
TRBV29-1	TRBJ2-1	.	CSVDWLNDNEQFF	TGCAGCGTTGATTGGCTGAACGACAATGAGCAGTTCTTC
TRBV28	TRBJ1-2	TRBD1	CASSAQGGEVYGYTF	TGTGCCAGCAGTGCCCAGGGGGGCGAGGTCTATGGCTACACCTTC
TRBV5-6	TRBJ2-7	.	CASSNQGYEQYF	TGTGCCAGCAGCAACCAGGGATACGAGCAGTACTTC
TRBV6-4	TRBJ2-2	TRBD1	CASRESDRDTGELFF	TGTGCCAGCAGAGAATCGGACAGGGACACCGGGGAGCTGTTTTTT
TRBV18	TRBJ2-3	TRBD2	CASSPPGLAGTDTQYF	TGTGCCAGCTCACCACCTGGACTAGCGGGCACAGATACGCAGTATTTT
TRBV30	TRBJ2-3	.	CAWITPGLNTDTQYF	TGTGCCTGGATTACACCTGGCTTAAACACAGATACGCAGTATTTT
TRBV10-3	TRBJ2-7	TRBD1	CATAPGQGFDEQYF	TGTGCCACCGCACCGGGACAGGGTTTCGACGAGCAGTACTTC
TRBV7-2	TRBJ2-2	.	CASGRGATGELFF	TGTGCCAGCGGCCGTGGGGCAACCGGGGAGCTGTTTTTT
TRBV28	TRBJ2-5	TRBD2	CASSRTGTTQETQYF	TGTGCCAGCAGTAGAACCGGGACTACACAAGAGACCCAGTACTTC
TRBV25-1	TRBJ1-4	TRBD1	CASTPAGGHEKLFF	TGTGCCAGCACCCCCGCAGGGGGACATGAAAAACTGTTTTTT